The clone carrying this TCR beta chain was detected only a few times. Antigen specificity is unknown. The sample originates from a study of regulatory T cells in long-lasting Graves disease. Findings and limits, study-wide: Limited samples may have lowered accuracy. TRBV28, TRBJ1-2 and TRBJ2-5 were favored in persistent disease.

Noted time point: persistent/refractory GD, antithyroid drugs over 5 years with positive TRAb. The TCR library used RNA extracted from PBMCs. The ends were cut back, 7 bases at V and 1 base at J, with 13 bases in the middle. CDR3 size: 13 residues. CDR1 SQVTM and CDR2 ANQGSEA come from the germline V gene. Arm-PCR with iRepertoire HTBI primers amplified the CDR3 regions for these TCR beta libraries. A single record per CDR3 protein comes from TCRdb applying MiXCR to the multiplex PCR reads. The repertoire holds hundreds of thousands of distinct CDR3 sequences, with around 30% as singletons. V usage is TRBV29-1 and J usage is TRBJ1-1; the D gene is possibly TRBD1 (6 bases). The sequence came from a female donor with Graves disease. The sequences come from peripheral blood mononuclear cells (PBMCs), collected when the disease was refractory, from a patient treated with antithyroid drugs. Here the CDR3 reads CSAPGAANTEAFF. The CDR3 DNA sequence: TGCAGCGCCCCAGGGGCCGCGAACACTGAAGCTTTCTTT.